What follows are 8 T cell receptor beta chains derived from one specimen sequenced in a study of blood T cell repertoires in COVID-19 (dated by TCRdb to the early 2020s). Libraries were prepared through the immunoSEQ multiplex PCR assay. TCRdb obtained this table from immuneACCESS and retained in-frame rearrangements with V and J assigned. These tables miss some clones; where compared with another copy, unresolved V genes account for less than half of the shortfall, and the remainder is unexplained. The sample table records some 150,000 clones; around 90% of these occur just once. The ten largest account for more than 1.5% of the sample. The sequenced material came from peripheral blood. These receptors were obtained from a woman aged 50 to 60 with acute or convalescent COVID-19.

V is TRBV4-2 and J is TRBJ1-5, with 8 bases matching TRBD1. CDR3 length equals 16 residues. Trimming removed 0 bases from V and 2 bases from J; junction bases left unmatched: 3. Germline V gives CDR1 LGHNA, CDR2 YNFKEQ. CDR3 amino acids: CASSQETGQGNQPQHF. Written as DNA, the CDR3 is TGTGCCAGCAGCCAAGAAACGGGACAGGGCAATCAGCCCCAGCATTTT.

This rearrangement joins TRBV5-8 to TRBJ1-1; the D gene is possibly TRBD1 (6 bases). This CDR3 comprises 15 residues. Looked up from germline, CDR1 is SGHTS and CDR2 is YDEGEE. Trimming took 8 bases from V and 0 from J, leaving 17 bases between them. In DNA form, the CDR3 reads TGTGCCAGTTCCCCAGGGACAACGATGAACACTGAAGCTTTCTTT. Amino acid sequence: CASSPGTTMNTEAFF.

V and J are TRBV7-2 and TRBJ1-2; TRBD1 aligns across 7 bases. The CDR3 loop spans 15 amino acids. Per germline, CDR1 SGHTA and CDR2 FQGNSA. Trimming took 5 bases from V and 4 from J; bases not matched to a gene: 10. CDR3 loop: CASSREQGPLYGYTF. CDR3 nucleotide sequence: TGTGCCAGCAGCCGTGAACAGGGGCCACTCTATGGCTACACCTTC.

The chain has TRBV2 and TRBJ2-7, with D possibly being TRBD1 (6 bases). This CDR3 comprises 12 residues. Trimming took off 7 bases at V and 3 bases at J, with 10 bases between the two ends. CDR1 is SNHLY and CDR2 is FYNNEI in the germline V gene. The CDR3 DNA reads TGTGCCAGCAATGACAGGATCTACGAGCAGTACTTC. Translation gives CASNDRIYEQYF.

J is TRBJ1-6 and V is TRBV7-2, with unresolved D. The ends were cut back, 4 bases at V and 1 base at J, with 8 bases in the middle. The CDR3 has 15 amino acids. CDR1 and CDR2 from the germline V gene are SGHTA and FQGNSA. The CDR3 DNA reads TGTGCCAGCAGCTATACAATGTCCTATAATTCACCCCTCCACTTT. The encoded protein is CASSYTMSYNSPLHF.

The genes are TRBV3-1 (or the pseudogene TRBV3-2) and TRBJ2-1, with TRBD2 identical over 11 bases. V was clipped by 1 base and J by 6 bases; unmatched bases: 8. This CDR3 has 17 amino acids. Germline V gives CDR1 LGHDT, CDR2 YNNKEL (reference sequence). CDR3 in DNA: TGTGCCAGCAGCCAAGGGGCGACTAGCGGGACTTTCAATGAGCAGTTCTTC. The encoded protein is CASSQGATSGTFNEQFF.

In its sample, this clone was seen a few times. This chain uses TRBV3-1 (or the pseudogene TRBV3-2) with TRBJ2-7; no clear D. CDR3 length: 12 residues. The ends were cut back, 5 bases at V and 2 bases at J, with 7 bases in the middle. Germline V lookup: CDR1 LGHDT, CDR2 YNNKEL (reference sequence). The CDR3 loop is CASSTSAYEQYF. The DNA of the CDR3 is TGTGCCAGCAGCACCTCAGCCTACGAGCAGTACTTC.

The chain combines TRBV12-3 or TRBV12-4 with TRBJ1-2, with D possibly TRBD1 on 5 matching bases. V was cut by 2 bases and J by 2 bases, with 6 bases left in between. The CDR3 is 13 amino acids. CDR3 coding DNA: TGTGCCAGCAGTTTATCAGGGAACTATGGCTACACCTTC. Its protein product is CASSLSGNYGYTF.